A single T cell receptor beta chain is shown here with its context. The germline V gene encodes CDR1 SGHRS and CDR2 YFSETQ. V lost 2 bases to trimming and J lost 3 bases, with 14 bases between them. This CDR3 has 15 amino acids. The sample comes from a study of blood T cells in healthy people across ages. A second about 6 to 12 cycle PCR used barcoded and J-beta primers. TCRdb re-analysed the 5' RACE reads in MiXCR, keeping a single row per CDR3 protein. The sample has more than 650,000 distinct CDR3 sequences, under 30% seen once. The same sample was also studied in work on T cells of mothers and their children. That study reports: Nine systemically healthy Caucasian donors: three mothers, six children.

The rearrangement joins TRBV5-1 to TRBJ2-5; D tentatively reads TRBD1 or TRBD2 (5 bases each). Sequenced material: blood. This clonotype originated in a boy aged 5-17 years in good health. CDR3 DNA sequence: TGCGCCAGCAGCTTTCGTGGGGACCGTAAAGAGACCCAGTACTTC. This codes for CASSFRGDRKETQYF. The whole variable domain, filled in from reference TRBV5-1 and TRBJ2-5, reads KAGVTQTPRYLIKTRGQQVTLSCSPISGHRSVSWYQQTPGQGLQFLFEYFSETQRNKGNFPGRFSGRQFSNSRSEMNVSTLELGDSALYLCASSFRGDRKETQYFGPGTRLLVL.